Sequencing of this TCR beta chain was carried out in a study of TIL therapy for anti-PD-1-resistant metastatic lung cancer. At the level of the study: Median tumor PD-L1 proportion score was 5.5% to 6.5%. Most patients had lung adenocarcinoma. General study results and limits: Many TIL product clones were absent from baseline tumor, suggesting clonal contraction.

With regard to this clone: Its antigen is unidentified. The sample carries other DNA sequences with the same CDR3.

The CDR3 is 15 amino acids. Germline CDR1 reads MDHEN; CDR2 reads SYDVKM. V shed 4 bases, J shed 4 bases, and the junction held 8 bases outside the gene matches. The sample's time point: pre-treatment sample, taken before nivolumab and TIL therapy. Tumor tissue came from excised metastases, mostly pleural nodules or supraclavicular lymph nodes. This was the immunoSEQ v3 assay. Profiled with immunoSEQ multiplex PCR; TCRdb holds only in-frame clones, not every one. Of approximately 87,000 clones listed, less than 70% were seen once; the top ten hold roughly 9.8%. The genes are TRBV28 and TRBJ2-7, with 9 bases aligning to TRBD2. This TCR came from a person between 30 and 79 years old with non-small cell lung cancer. Here the sequenced sample was tumor tissue, taken at baseline. CDR3: CASSSVGTSLYEQYF. CDR3 nucleotide sequence: TGTGCCAGCAGTTCCGTCGGGACTAGCCTTTACGAGCAGTACTTC.